A single count supports the clone carrying this T cell receptor (beta chain). Its antigen is still unknown. The data originate from a study of beta chain features in type 1 diabetes. The wider study: Over all samples combined, 107,917,701 sorted cells were examined.

The CDR3 is made up of 13 amino acids. The V end was cut by 4 bases, the J end by 4 bases, with 11 bases between. Germline V gives CDR1 GTSNPN, CDR2 SVGIG (reference sequence). Expressed TCRB transcripts were sequenced because the entire RNA isolate underwent reverse transcription. It was found that naive, central memory and regulatory T cell samples averaged about 3.57 million reads. Repertoires were generated with immunoSEQ multiplex PCR, while TCRdb's copy carries only in-frame clones and drops some. The sample records 200,000 to 300,000 clones, 25% to 35% being singletons. Findings of the study overall: Patients with type 1 diabetes showed fewer VDJ junction insertions and more deletions. There was a moderate but significant shortening of TCRB CDR3s in all four CD4+ subsets of Type 1 diabetes patients.

The receptor was isolated from a man aged 30 to 39 in good health. The specimen sequenced was central memory CD4+ T cells from blood. J is TRBJ1-5 and V is TRBV30, with D maybe TRBD1 (6 bases). The CDR3 sequence is CAWTQGGNQPQHF. The CDR3 DNA reads TGTGCCTGGACCCAAGGGGGTAATCAGCCCCAGCATTTT.